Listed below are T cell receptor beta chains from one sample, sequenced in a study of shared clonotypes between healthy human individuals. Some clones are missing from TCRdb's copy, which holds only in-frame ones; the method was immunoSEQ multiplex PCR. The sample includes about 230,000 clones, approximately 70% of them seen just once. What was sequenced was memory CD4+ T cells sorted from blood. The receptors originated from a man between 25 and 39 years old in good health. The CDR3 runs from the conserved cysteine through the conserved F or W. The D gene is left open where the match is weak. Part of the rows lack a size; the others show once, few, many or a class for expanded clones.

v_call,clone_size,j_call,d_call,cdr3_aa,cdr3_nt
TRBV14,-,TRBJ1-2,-,CASSRYAGDYGYTF,TGTGCCAGCAGCCGATATGCTGGGGACTATGGCTACACCTTC
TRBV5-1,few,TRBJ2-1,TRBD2,CASSLGSGRKTLSDNEQFF,TGCGCCAGCAGCTTGGGTAGCGGGAGGAAGACCTTATCCGACAATGAGCAGTTCTTC
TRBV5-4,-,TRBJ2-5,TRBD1,CASSLGDRGPGETQYF,TGTGCCAGCAGCTTAGGGGACAGGGGGCCGGGAGAGACCCAGTACTTC
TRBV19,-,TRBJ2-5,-,CASSKGRRETQYF,TGTGCCAGTAGTAAGGGACGTCGGGAGACCCAGTACTTC
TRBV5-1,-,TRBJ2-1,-,CASSLVLGGRINEQFF,TGCGCCAGCAGCTTGGTATTGGGAGGCCGAATCAATGAGCAGTTCTTC
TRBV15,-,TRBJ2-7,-,CATSINRGYEQYF,TGTGCCACCAGCATCAACCGCGGCTACGAGCAGTACTTC
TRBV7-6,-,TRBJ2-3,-,CASSSPGGYTDTQYF,TGTGCCAGCAGCTCCCCGGGCGGTTACACAGATACGCAGTATTTT
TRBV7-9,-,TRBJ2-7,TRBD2,CASSFSGSNDEQYF,TGTGCCAGCAGCTTTAGCGGGAGCAACGACGAGCAGTACTTC
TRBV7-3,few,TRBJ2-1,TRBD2,CASSSREGRGNEQFF,TGTGCCAGCAGCTCGCGGGAGGGCCGGGGGAATGAGCAGTTCTTC
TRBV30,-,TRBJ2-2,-,CAWSVVAGELFF,TGTGCCTGGAGTGTAGTTGCCGGGGAGCTGTTTTTT
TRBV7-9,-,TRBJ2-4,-,CASSLGQGIGKNIQYF,TGTGCCAGCAGCTTAGGTCAGGGGATTGGCAAAAACATTCAGTACTTC
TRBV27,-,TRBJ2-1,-,CASSFTGVAYNEQFF,TGTGCCAGCAGTTTCACGGGGGTTGCCTACAATGAGCAGTTCTTC
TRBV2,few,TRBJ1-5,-,CASSESNSNQPQHF,TGTGCCAGCAGTGAAAGTAATAGCAATCAGCCCCAGCATTTT
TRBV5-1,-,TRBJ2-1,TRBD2,CASSPQMGGRIDEQFF,TGCGCCAGCAGCCCCCAAATGGGCGGGAGGATTGATGAGCAGTTCTTC
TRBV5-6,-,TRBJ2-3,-,CASSLGPRGTDTQYF,TGTGCCAGCAGCTTGGGACCCAGGGGCACAGATACGCAGTATTTT
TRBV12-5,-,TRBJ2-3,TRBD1,CAGSLGQFPDTQYF,TGTGCTGGATCGCTGGGACAGTTCCCAGATACGCAGTATTTT
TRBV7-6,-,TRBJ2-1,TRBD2,CASSYTSGTVNEQFF,TGTGCCAGCAGCTATACTAGCGGGACCGTCAATGAGCAGTTCTTC
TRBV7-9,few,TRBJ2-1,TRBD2,CASSLYQGLAGNNEQFF,TGTGCCAGCAGCTTATACCAGGGACTAGCGGGGAACAATGAGCAGTTCTTC
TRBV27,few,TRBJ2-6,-,CASSLSRGSGANVLTF,TGTGCCAGCAGTTTATCGAGGGGCTCTGGGGCCAACGTCCTGACTTTC
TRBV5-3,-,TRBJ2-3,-,CARSSYLEVPRAPSTDTQYF,TGTGCCAGAAGCTCTTACTTAGAAGTCCCAAGAGCACCTAGCACAGATACGCAGTATTTT
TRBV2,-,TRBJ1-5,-,CASKKTGLGQPQHF,TGTGCCAGCAAAAAAACAGGGTTGGGCCAGCCCCAGCATTTT
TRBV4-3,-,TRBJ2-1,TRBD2,CASSQSDPSTSGRGDYNEQFF,TGCGCCAGCAGCCAAAGTGACCCGTCGACTAGCGGGAGGGGAGACTACAATGAGCAGTTCTTC
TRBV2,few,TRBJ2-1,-,CASSEYGSEQFF,TGTGCCAGCAGTGAGTATGGTAGTGAGCAGTTCTTC
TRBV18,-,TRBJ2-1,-,CASSPSGNEQFF,TGTGCCAGCTCACCATCAGGGAATGAGCAGTTCTTC
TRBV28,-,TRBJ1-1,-,CASSSWAGAEAFF,TGTGCCAGCAGCTCTTGGGCGGGGGCTGAAGCTTTCTTT
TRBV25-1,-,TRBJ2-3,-,CASSERELSTDTQYF,TGTGCCAGCAGTGAACGGGAGCTTAGCACAGATACGCAGTATTTT
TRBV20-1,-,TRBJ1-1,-,CSAQGIEAFF,TGCAGTGCCCAGGGAATTGAAGCTTTCTTT
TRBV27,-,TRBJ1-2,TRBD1,CASKQGALNYGYTF,TGTGCCAGCAAACAGGGGGCGTTAAACTATGGCTACACCTTC
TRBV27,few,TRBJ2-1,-,CASSLSQRVDLGDEQFF,TGTGCCAGCAGTTTATCCCAGCGGGTAGACCTCGGGGATGAGCAGTTCTTC
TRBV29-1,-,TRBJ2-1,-,CSVGSNEQFF,TGCAGCGTGGGTAGCAATGAGCAGTTCTTC
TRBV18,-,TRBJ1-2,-,CASSPPLTVGYTF,TGTGCCAGCTCACCACCATTGACGGTTGGCTACACCTTC
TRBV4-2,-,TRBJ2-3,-,CASSRVDWERGSASPDTQYF,TGTGCCAGCAGCCGGGTGGACTGGGAGAGGGGATCCGCGTCCCCAGATACGCAGTATTTT
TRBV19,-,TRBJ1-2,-,CASRANYGYTF,TGTGCCAGTAGAGCAAACTATGGCTACACCTTC
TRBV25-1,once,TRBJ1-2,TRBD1,CASSGQGLRGYTF,TGTGCCAGCAGTGGACAGGGGTTGAGGGGCTACACCTTC
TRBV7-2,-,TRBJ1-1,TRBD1,CASSRTGGGTEAFF,TGTGCCAGCAGTCGGACAGGGGGTGGTACTGAAGCTTTCTTT
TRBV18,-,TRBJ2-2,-,CATLQSGANTGELFF,TGTGCCACCCTCCAATCGGGAGCCAACACCGGGGAGCTGTTTTTT
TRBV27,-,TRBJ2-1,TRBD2,CASSLSRLAGEPLPYNEQFF,TGTGCCAGCAGTTTATCCCGACTAGCGGGAGAGCCCCTTCCCTACAATGAGCAGTTCTTC
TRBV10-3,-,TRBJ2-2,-,CAITGLKGTGELFF,TGTGCCATCACCGGACTCAAGGGGACCGGGGAGCTGTTTTTT
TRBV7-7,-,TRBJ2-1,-,CASSPWQGARSSYNEQFF,TGTGCCAGCAGCCCATGGCAGGGCGCCAGGAGCTCCTACAATGAGCAGTTCTTC
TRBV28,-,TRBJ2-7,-,CASSLLAGQVSYEQYF,TGTGCCAGCAGTTTATTAGCGGGACAGGTCTCCTACGAGCAGTACTTC
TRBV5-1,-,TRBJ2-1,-,CASSLDGGRAYNEQFF,TGCGCCAGCAGCTTGGACGGGGGAAGAGCCTACAATGAGCAGTTCTTC
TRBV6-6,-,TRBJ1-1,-,CATTSSRGGNTEAFF,TGTGCCACCACCTCGTCGAGGGGAGGGAACACTGAAGCTTTCTTT